A selection of T cell receptor beta chains follows, all from one sample in a study of type 1 regulatory T cells. No antigen has been assigned to these receptors. Each CDR3 protein gets one entry after TCRdb re-called the reads with MiXCR. The sample has about 71,000 distinct CDR3 sequences, less than 25% seen once; the top ten hold 8.3%. Sequenced sample: cultured type 1 regulatory T (Tr1) cells, either the whole culture or a sorted fraction (not recorded which). These receptors came from a human donor in good health. Both conserved end residues are part of each CDR3. The order of the fields is J gene, D gene, V gene, clone size, CDR3 DNA, CDR3 protein. A D gene is named only where the DNA matches it firmly. Only some rows state a clone size, as once, few, many or a class for expanded clones.

TRBJ2-7,TRBD1,TRBV6-1,few,TGTGCCAGCACCGGACAGGGATTCACCTACGAGCAGTACTTC,CASTGQGFTYEQYF
TRBJ2-7,.,TRBV7-2,.,TGTGCCAGCAGCTTAGTACTAGGTGGCGAGCAGTACTTC,CASSLVLGGEQYF
TRBJ2-5,.,TRBV12-3/TRBV12-4,.,TGTGCCAGCAGTTTAGGGACTGGGGCTTTCCAAGAGACCCAGTACTTC,CASSLGTGAFQETQYF
TRBJ2-5,.,TRBV5-1,.,TGCGCCAGCAGGCGCCCGGGACAAGAGACCCAGCACTTC,CASRRPGQETQHF
TRBJ2-7,.,TRBV20-1,few,TGCAGTGCTCTATGGACTATTCAGTACTTC,CSALWTIQYF
TRBJ2-3,.,TRBV9,few,TGTGCCAGCAGCGAACGACCAACAACCGGGAGAGATACGCAGTATTTT,CASSERPTTGRDTQYF
TRBJ2-3,.,TRBV9,few,TGTGCCAGCACCCCCCCAACTGGCACAGATACGCAGTATTTT,CASTPPTGTDTQYF
TRBJ1-1,TRBD1,TRBV7-9,.,TGTGCCAGCAGCTTAGAATCGGGACAGGGGGCGCCGGAAGCTTTCTTT,CASSLESGQGAPEAFF
TRBJ1-2,.,TRBV12-3/TRBV12-4,once,TGTGCCAGCAACAAAGAGCTAGGGGAAGATGGGTATGGCCACACCTTC,CASNKELGEDGYGHTF
TRBJ2-1,.,TRBV11-3,many,TGTGCCAGCAGCCCTCAATCGGACAATGAGCAGTTCTTC,CASSPQSDNEQFF
TRBJ2-7,.,TRBV20-1,.,TGCAGTGCTAGAATAGCGAACTACGAGCAGTACTTC,CSARIANYEQYF
TRBJ1-5,.,TRBV15,many,TGTGCCACCAGCAGAGCTTCGGAGCCCCAGCATTTT,CATSRASEPQHF
TRBJ2-7,.,TRBV6-5,.,TGTGCCAGCAGTTTAGCCAAGGCCTACGAGCAGTACTTC,CASSLAKAYEQYF
TRBJ1-6,.,TRBV12-3/TRBV12-4,medium-sized,TGTGCCAGCAGTTTTCTCGGTAATGGCTCACCCCTCCACTTT,CASSFLGNGSPLHF
TRBJ2-1,TRBD2,TRBV5-1,many,TGCGCCAGCAGCGCTGGAGCGGGAGCGAATGAGCAGTTCTTC,CASSAGAGANEQFF
TRBJ2-1,.,TRBV4-3,many,TGCGCCAGCAGCCAAGTAGGCTCTCTTTCCTACAATGAGCAGTTCTTC,CASSQVGSLSYNEQFF
TRBJ2-2,TRBD2,TRBV5-5,many,TGTGCCAGCAGCCGATGGACTAGCGGCGGCACCGGGGAGCTGTTTTTT,CASSRWTSGGTGELFF
TRBJ1-4,.,TRBV28,.,TGTGCCAGCAGTTTGGGGGGACTTAATGAAAAACTGTTTTTT,CASSLGGLNEKLFF
TRBJ1-2,TRBD1,TRBV6-6,few,TGTGCCACGTCGGACAGGGGGGACTATGGCTACACCTTC,CATSDRGDYGYTF
TRBJ2-1,TRBD2,TRBV7-9,.,TGTGCCAGCAGCTTAGAGGGAGGGCTCAATGAGCAGTTCTTC,CASSLEGGLNEQFF
TRBJ2-7,TRBD2,TRBV15,.,TGTGCCACCAGCAGAGGACTAGCGGGAGTCTACGAGCAGTACTTC,CATSRGLAGVYEQYF
TRBJ2-1,TRBD2,TRBV5-1,.,TGCGCCAGCAGTACGGGAGGGCCCGGGGATGAGCAGTTCTTC,CASSTGGPGDEQFF
TRBJ2-7,.,TRBV7-2,.,TGTGCCAGCAGCTTAGGGGTTGTCGCCACCTACGAGCAGTACTTC,CASSLGVVATYEQYF
TRBJ1-6,.,TRBV7-9,.,TGTGCCAGCAGCTTGGACAGCTATAATTCACCCCTCCACTTT,CASSLDSYNSPLHF
TRBJ2-7,.,TRBV27,many,TGTGCCAGCAGACTTAAGCCGCCTCCAGGGGCGTACGAGCAGTACTTC,CASRLKPPPGAYEQYF
TRBJ2-3,TRBD2,TRBV5-1,few,TGCGCCAGCAGCCGAACCGGGACTAGCGGGAAGGGAACAGATACGCAGTATTTT,CASSRTGTSGKGTDTQYF
TRBJ2-1,.,TRBV29-1,few,TGCAGCGTTTCCGGGCAGAAGGAGCAGTTCTTC,CSVSGQKEQFF